This TCR beta chain was retrieved from a study of molecular identifiers for immune sequencing clone quantification. Generation of bulk TCR libraries relied on previously described methods and listed TCR primers. TCRdb redid the calling of the PCR reads with MiXCR, one entry per CDR3 protein. The data hold about 510,000 distinct CDR3 sequences, with 25% observed a single time. Findings and caveats of the study: Effector cells had over 98% of their molecules in clones above 20 RNA copies, while naive cells had under 1%.

The CDR3 has 15 residues. Per the germline V gene, CDR1 is LGHDT and CDR2 is YNNKEL (reference sequence). V was pared by 4 bases and J by 4 bases, with 9 bases of the junction left unmatched. A note on this clonotype: What it binds is not known.

Using a CD8+CD4-CCR7+CD45RA+ phenotype, naive CD8 T cells were sorted. The sequenced sample was naive CD8+ T cells from blood, with Jurkat cell RNA spiked in. Regarding subset: FACS-sorted CD8+CD4-CCR7+CD45RA+ naive T cells. V gene TRBV3-1 combines with J gene TRBJ2-5, with 7 bases matching TRBD1. The sequence was obtained from a human donor in good health. Some libraries in this study had Jurkat cell RNA spiked in. This chain's CDR3 is CASSREDRVVETQYF. The CDR3 DNA follows: TGTGCCAGCAGCCGAGAAGACAGGGTCGTAGAGACCCAGTACTTC.